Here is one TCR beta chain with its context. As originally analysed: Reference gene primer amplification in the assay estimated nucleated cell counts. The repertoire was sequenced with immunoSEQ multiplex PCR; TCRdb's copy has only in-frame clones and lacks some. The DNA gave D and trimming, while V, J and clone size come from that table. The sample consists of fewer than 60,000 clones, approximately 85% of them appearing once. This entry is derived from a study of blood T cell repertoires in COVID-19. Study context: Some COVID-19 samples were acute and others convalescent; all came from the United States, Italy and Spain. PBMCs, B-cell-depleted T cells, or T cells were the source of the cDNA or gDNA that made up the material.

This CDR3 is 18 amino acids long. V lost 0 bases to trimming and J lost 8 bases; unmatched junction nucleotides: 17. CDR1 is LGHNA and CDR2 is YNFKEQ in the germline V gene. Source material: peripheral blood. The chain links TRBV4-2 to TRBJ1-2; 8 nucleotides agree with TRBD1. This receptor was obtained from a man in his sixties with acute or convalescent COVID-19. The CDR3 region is CASSQEPSGQDLGGGYTF. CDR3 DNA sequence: TGTGCCAGCAGCCAAGAGCCGTCGGGACAGGACCTCGGGGGCGGCTACACCTTC.